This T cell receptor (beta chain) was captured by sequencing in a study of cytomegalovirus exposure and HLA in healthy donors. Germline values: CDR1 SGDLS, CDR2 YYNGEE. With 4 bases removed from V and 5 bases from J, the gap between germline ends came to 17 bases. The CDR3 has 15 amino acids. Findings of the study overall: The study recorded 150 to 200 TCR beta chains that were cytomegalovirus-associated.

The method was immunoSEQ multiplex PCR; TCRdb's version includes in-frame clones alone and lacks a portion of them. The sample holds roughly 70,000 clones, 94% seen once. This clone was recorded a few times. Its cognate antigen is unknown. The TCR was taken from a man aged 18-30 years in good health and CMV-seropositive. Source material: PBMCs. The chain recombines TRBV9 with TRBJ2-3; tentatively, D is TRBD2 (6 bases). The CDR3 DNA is TGTGCCAGCAGCTTAGGGCCTAGCGATATAGATACGCAGTATTTT. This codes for CASSLGPSDIDTQYF.